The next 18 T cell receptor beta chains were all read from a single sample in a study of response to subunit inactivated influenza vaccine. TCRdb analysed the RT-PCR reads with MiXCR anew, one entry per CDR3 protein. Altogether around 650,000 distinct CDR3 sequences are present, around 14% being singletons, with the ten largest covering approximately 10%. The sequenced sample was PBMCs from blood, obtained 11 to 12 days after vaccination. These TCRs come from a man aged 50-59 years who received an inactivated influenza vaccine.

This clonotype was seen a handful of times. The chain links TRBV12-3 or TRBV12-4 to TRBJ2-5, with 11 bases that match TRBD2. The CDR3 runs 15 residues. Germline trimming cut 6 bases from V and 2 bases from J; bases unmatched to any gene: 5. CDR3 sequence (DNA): TGTGCCAGCAGCCAGGGACTAGCGGAACAAGAGACCCAGTACTTC. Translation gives CASSQGLAEQETQYF.

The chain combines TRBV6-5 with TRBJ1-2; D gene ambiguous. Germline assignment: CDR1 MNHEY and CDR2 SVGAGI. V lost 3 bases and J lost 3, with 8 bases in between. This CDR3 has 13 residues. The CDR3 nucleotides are TGTGCCAGCAGTTATATGAGGGACTATGGCTACACCTTC. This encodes CASSYMRDYGYTF.

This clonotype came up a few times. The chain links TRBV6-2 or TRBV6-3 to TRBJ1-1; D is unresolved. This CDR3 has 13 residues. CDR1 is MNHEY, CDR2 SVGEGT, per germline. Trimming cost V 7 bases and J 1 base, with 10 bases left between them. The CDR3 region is CASIVPGNTEAFF. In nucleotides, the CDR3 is TGTGCCAGCATCGTGCCGGGGAACACTGAAGCTTTCTTT.

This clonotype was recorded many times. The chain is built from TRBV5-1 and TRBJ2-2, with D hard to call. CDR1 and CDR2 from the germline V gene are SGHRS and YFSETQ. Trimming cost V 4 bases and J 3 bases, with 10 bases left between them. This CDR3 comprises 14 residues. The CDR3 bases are TGCGCCAGCAGCCCAGGTGTAGACACCGGGGAGCTGTTTTTT. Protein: CASSPGVDTGELFF.

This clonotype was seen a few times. The CDR3 nucleotides read TGTGCCAGCAGACCCGGGACAGCCCCCTACGAGCAGTACTTC. It yields the protein CASRPGTAPYEQYF. The chain is built from TRBV5-5 and TRBJ2-7; TRBD1 matches 7 bases. The CDR3 sequence is 14 residues long. CDR1 is SGHKS and CDR2 is YYEKEE in the germline V gene (reference sequence). Losses at the gene ends were 5 bases for V and 2 bases for J; bases not matched to a gene: 7.

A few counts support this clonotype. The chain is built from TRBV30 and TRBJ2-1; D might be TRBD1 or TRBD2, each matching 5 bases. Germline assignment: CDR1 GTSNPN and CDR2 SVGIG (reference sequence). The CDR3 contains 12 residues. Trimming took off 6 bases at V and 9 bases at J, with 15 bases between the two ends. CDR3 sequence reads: CACRPLGTEQFF. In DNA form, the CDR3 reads TGTGCCTGCAGGCCCCTCGGGACTGAGCAGTTCTTC.

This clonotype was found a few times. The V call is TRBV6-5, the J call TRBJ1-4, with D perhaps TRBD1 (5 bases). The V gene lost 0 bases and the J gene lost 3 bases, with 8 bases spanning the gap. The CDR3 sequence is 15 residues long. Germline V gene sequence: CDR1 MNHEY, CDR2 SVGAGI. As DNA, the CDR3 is TGTGCCAGCAGTTACTCGGCAGGGCCTAATGAAAAACTGTTTTTT. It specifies CASSYSAGPNEKLFF.

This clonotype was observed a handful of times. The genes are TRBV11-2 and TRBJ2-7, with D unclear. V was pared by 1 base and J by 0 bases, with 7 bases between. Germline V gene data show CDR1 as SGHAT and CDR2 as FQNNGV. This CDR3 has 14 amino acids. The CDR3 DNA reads TGTGCCAGCAGCTTAGCCCTGCCCTCCTACGAGCAGTACTTC. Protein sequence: CASSLALPSYEQYF.

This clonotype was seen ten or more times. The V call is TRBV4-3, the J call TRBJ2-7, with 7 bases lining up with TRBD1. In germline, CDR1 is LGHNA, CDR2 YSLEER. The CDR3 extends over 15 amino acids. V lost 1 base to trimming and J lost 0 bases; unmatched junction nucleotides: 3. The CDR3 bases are TGCGCCAGCAGCCAAGGGACAGGTATCTCCTACGAGCAGTACTTC. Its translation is CASSQGTGISYEQYF.

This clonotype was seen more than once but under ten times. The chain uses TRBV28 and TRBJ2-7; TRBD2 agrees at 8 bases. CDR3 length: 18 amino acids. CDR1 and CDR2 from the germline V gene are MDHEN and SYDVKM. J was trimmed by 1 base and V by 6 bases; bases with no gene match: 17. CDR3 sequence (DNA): TGTGCCAGCAGGGGGACCCCCGTTTGGGGACTAGAGTCCTACGAGCAGTACTTC. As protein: CASRGTPVWGLESYEQYF.

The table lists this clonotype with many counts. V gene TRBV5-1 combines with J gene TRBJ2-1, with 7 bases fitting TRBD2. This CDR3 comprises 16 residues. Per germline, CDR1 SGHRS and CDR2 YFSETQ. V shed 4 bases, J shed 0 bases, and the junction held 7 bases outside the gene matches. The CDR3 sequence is CASSRTSVSSYNEQFF. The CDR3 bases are TGCGCCAGCAGCAGAACTAGCGTGAGCTCCTACAATGAGCAGTTCTTC.

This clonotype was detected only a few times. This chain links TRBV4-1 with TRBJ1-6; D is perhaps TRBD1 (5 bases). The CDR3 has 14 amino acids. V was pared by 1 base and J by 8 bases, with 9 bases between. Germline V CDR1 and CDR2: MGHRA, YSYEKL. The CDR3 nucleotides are TGCGCCAGCAGCCAAGCCTCAGGGTATTCACCCCTCCACTTT. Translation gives CASSQASGYSPLHF.

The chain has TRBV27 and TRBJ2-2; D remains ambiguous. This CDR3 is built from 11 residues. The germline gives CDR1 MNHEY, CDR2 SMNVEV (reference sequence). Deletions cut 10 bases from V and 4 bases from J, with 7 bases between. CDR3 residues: CATSSTGELFF. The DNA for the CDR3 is TGTGCCACCTCGAGCACCGGGGAGCTGTTTTTT.

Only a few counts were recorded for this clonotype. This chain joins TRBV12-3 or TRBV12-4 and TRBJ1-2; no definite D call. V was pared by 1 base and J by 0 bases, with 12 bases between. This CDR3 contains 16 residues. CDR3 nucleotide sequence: TGTGCCAGCAGTTTAGACGGGGTGGCCGCTAACTATGGCTACACCTTC. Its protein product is CASSLDGVAANYGYTF.

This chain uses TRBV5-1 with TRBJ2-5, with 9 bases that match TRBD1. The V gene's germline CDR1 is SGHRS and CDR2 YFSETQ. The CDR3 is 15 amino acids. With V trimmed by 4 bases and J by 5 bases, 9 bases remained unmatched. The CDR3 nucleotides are TGCGCCAGCAGCATTTGGGACAGGGAAGGGGAGACCCAGTACTTC. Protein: CASSIWDREGETQYF.

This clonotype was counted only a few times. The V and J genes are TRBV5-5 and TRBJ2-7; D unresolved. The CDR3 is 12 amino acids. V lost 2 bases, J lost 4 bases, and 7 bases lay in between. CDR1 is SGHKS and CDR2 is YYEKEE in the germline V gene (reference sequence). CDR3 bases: TGTGCCAGCAGCTTTGACATGTACGAGCAGTACTTC. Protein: CASSFDMYEQYF.

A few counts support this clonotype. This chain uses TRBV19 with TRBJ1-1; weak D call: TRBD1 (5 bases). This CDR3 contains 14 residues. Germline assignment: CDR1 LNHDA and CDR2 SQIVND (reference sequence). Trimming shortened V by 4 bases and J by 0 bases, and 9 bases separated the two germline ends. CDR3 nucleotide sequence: TGTGCCAGTAGTACCACACAGGTGAACACTGAAGCTTTCTTT. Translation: CASSTTQVNTEAFF.

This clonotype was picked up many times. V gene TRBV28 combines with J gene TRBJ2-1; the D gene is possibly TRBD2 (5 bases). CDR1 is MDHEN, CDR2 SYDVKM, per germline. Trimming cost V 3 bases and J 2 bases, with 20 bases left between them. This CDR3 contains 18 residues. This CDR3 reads CASSLVLTLEEAYNEQFF. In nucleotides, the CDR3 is TGTGCCAGCAGTTTGGTGCTCACCCTAGAGGAGGCCTACAATGAGCAGTTCTTC.